This T cell receptor beta chain comes out of a study of Graves' ophthalmopathy and Graves' hyperthyroidism. Germline lookup yields CDR1 MNHEY and CDR2 SVGEGT. V lost 0 bases, J lost 6 bases, and 14 bases lay in between. This CDR3 is built from 16 residues. The authors amplified TCR beta CDR3 regions from RNA transcripts. First-round RT-PCR relied on HTBI primers, and a second-round multiplex PCR came next. MiXCR, applied by TCRdb to the multiplex PCR reads, yields one record per CDR3 protein. The sample includes 200,000 to 250,000 distinct CDR3 sequences, approximately 29% of them seen just once. Other autoimmune diseases, uncontrolled infections, pregnancy or lactation led to the exclusion of patients. Findings and limits, study-wide: Most thyroid clonotypes expanded beyond 0.001 frequency were also found in blood. Ophthalmopathy was separated from stable hyperthyroidism by a 13-signature model with 85% to 90% sensitivity and just under 84% specificity.

This clonotype came up a few times. Its antigen is not known. The sequenced material came from peripheral blood. J is TRBJ2-2 and V is TRBV6-2 or TRBV6-3; D is possibly TRBD1 or TRBD2 (5 bases each). This receptor was obtained from a middle-aged man with Graves' ophthalmopathy. CDR3 sequence reads: CASSYSRRMTAGELFF. CDR3 in DNA: TGTGCCAGCAGTTACTCTAGGAGGATGACAGCCGGGGAGCTGTTTTTT.